Shown below are 9 T cell receptor beta chains from a single sample sequenced in a study of blood T cells in healthy people across ages. PCR was performed a second time for about 7 to 12 cycles using a sample-barcoded 5' primer and a J-beta primer mix. TCRdb fed the 5' RACE reads into MiXCR, producing one record per CDR3 protein. The sample carries around 800,000 distinct CDR3 sequences, 50% to 65% recorded once. Input material: blood. Every receptor here comes from a man older than 75 in good health.

With regard to this clonotype: A much larger clonotype is one base distant, so this may be a read error. The chain recombines TRBV27 with TRBJ2-7; no definite D call. CDR3 length equals 11 residues. V was cut by 8 bases and J by 2 bases, with 7 bases left in between. Germline V gene sequence: CDR1 MNHEY, CDR2 SMNVEV (reference sequence). The CDR3 sequence: CASGLPYEQYF. CDR3 sequence (DNA): TGTGCCAGCGGGCTCCCCTACGAGCAGTACTTC.

This clonotype showed up just a few times. This chain joins TRBV6-2 or TRBV6-3 and TRBJ2-4, with 8 positions matching TRBD1. The V and J ends lost 5 bases and 15 bases, in that order; junction bases with no gene match: 12. CDR1 and CDR2 from the germline V gene are MNHEY and SVGEGT. The CDR3 contains 13 residues. CDR3: CASSTGQDLLRYF. In DNA form, the CDR3 reads TGTGCCAGCAGTACGGGACAGGACCTCCTCAGGTACTTC.

The J gene is TRBJ2-7, the V gene TRBV3-1; no clear D gene. V was pared by 0 bases and J by 5 bases, with 14 bases between. This CDR3 comprises 15 residues. Germline values: CDR1 LGHDT, CDR2 YNNKEL (reference sequence). The CDR3 nucleotides are TGTGCCAGCAGCCAAGATATGCGGTCCGCCCACGAGCAGTACTTC. Residues: CASSQDMRSAHEQYF.

The chain carries TRBV14 and TRBJ2-7; 9 bases line up with TRBD1. This CDR3 region has 16 residues. V was clipped by 4 bases and J by 2 bases; unmatched bases: 9. CDR1 and CDR2 from the germline V gene are SGHDN and FVKESK. The CDR3 is CASSPSPGTGTYEQYF. In DNA form, the CDR3 reads TGTGCCAGCAGCCCTTCCCCCGGGACAGGGACCTACGAGCAGTACTTC.

V usage is TRBV12-3 or TRBV12-4 and J usage is TRBJ2-5; 9 bases match TRBD2. The CDR3 is made up of 14 amino acids. J was trimmed by 9 bases and V by 6 bases; bases with no gene match: 11. In DNA, the CDR3 is TGTGCCAGCAGGTCTAGCGGGGACCCCCTAGCCCAGTACTTC. Translation: CASRSSGDPLAQYF.

This clonotype was seen more than once but under ten times. The genes are TRBV10-3 and TRBJ2-7, with D unresolved. The CDR3 loop spans 15 amino acids. Trimming stripped 2 bases from V and 2 bases from J, with 13 bases between. The germline gives CDR1 ENHRY, CDR2 SYGVKD. The CDR3: CAISETDIRTYEQYF. The CDR3, as DNA: TGTGCCATCAGTGAGACAGACATCCGAACCTACGAGCAGTACTTC.

The chain uses TRBV9 and TRBJ1-4, with a tentative D call TRBD1 (5 bases). V was pared by 4 bases and J by 8 bases, with 15 bases between. There are 14 residues in the CDR3. The germline CDR1 and CDR2 sequences are SGDLS and YYNGEE. CDR3 sequence: CASSLGRRSEKLFF. CDR3 DNA sequence: TGTGCCAGCAGCTTGGGACGGCGCTCGGAAAAACTGTTTTTT.

J is TRBJ2-1 and V is TRBV2, with 13 bases aligning to TRBD2. V gave up 9 bases and J gave up 7 bases; unmatched junction bases: 9. The CDR3 has 15 residues. Germline values: CDR1 SNHLY, CDR2 FYNNEI. The CDR3 is CASLPGTSGINEQFF. The CDR3 DNA follows: TGTGCCAGTCTCCCCGGGACTAGCGGGATAAATGAGCAGTTCTTC.

The chain carries TRBV11-2 and TRBJ1-2, with 7 positions matching TRBD1. The CDR3 runs 15 residues. Germline V CDR1 and CDR2: SGHAT, FQNNGV. V was clipped by 8 bases and J by 5 bases; unmatched bases: 14. This CDR3 reads CASGPSGGAGYGYTF. CDR3 bases: TGTGCCAGCGGCCCATCAGGGGGAGCCGGGTATGGCTACACCTTC.